Following are 3 T cell receptor beta chains from one sample sequenced in a study of blood T cell repertoires in COVID-19. The method was immunoSEQ multiplex PCR; TCRdb's version includes in-frame clones alone and lacks a portion of them. The data show tens of thousands of clones, over 70% seen once. Sequencing was performed on peripheral blood. The receptors were sampled from a woman at least 80 years old with acute or convalescent COVID-19.

This clone was counted between two and nine times. The V and J genes are TRBV2 and TRBJ2-7; D is possibly TRBD2 (6 bases). CDR1 and CDR2 (germline): SNHLY, FYNNEI. Deletions cut 4 bases from V and 0 bases from J, with 13 bases between. CDR3 size: 15 residues. The CDR3 loop is CASSVALGGSYEQYF. In DNA form, the CDR3 reads TGTGCCAGCAGTGTCGCATTGGGAGGCTCCTACGAGCAGTACTTC.

The rearrangement joins TRBV4-1 to TRBJ1-2, with a possible D match to TRBD1 (5 bases). V was cut by 3 bases and J by 2 bases, with 13 bases left in between. Germline V gene data show CDR1 as MGHRA and CDR2 as YSYEKL. The CDR3 spans 15 residues. The CDR3 DNA is TGCGCCAGCAGCCAGGGTTTGGGGCAGAACTATGGCTACACCTTC. The encoded protein is CASSQGLGQNYGYTF.

This chain connects TRBV24-1 to TRBJ2-1, with 10 bases lining up with TRBD2. The CDR3 runs 15 residues. Germline trimming cut 4 bases from V and 5 bases from J; bases unmatched to any gene: 4. Germline V gene lookup returns CDR1 KGHDR and CDR2 SFDVKD. The CDR3 loop reads CATSDQREGHNEQFF. CDR3 nucleotide sequence: TGTGCCACCAGTGACCAGCGGGAGGGCCACAATGAGCAGTTCTTC.